The 12 T cell receptor beta chains given below trace back to one sample, sequenced in a study of neurological immune-mediated disorders. One entry per CDR3 protein, called by TCRdb with MiXCR from the 5' RACE reads. The table has tens of thousands of distinct CDR3 sequences, more than 20% seen once; the top ten hold around 4.5%. As for time point: technical triplicate 2. Sequencing was performed on PBMCs. The source is a man in his 60s with HTLV-1-associated myelopathy (HAM/TSP).

This clonotype was seen many times. The chain joins TRBV5-1 to TRBJ2-7; D ambiguous. The V end was cut by 5 bases, the J end by 11 bases, with 14 bases between. Germline CDR1 and CDR2: SGHRS and YFSETQ. This CDR3 spans 11 amino acids. The CDR3 DNA follows: TGCGCCAGCAGGGCCGGTCCAGCCGAGTACTTC. It encodes CASRAGPAEYF. Drawing the rest from reference TRBV5-1 and TRBJ2-7, the complete variable domain is KAGVTQTPRYLIKTRGQQVTLSCSPISGHRSVSWYQQTPGQGLQFLFEYFSETQRNKGNFPGRFSGRQFSNSRSEMNVSTLELGDSALYLCASRAGPAEYFGPGTRLTVT.

This clonotype has ten or more counts. The rearrangement uses TRBV7-9 and TRBJ2-1; 8 positions agree with TRBD2. CDR3 size: 18 residues. V trimming: 5 bases; J trimming: 4 bases; junction bases outside the gene matches: 16. Germline loops: CDR1 SEHNR, CDR2 FQNEAQ (reference sequence). CDR3 DNA: TGTGCCAGCAGCCCCCTACTAAGGAGCGGGAGATCTTACAATGAGCAGTTCTTC. Its protein product is CASSPLLRSGRSYNEQFF. The entire variable domain, with the rest obtained from reference TRBV7-9 and TRBJ2-1, is as follows: DTGVSQNPRHKITKRGQNVTFRCDPISEHNRLYWYRQTLGQGPEFLTYFQNEAQLEKSRLLSDRFSAERPKGSFSTLEIQRTEQGDSAMYLCASSPLLRSGRSYNEQFFGPGTRLTVL.

With respect to this clonotype: It may be a read error: a sequence one base away is much more abundant. V is TRBV20-1 and J is TRBJ2-1, with 8 bases aligning to TRBD2. The CDR3 runs 15 residues. J lost 15 bases, V lost 6 bases, and 22 bases had no gene match. The germline gives CDR1 DFQATT, CDR2 SNEGSKA (reference sequence). The CDR3 sequence is CSALAPTRLARAGFF. The CDR3, as DNA: TGCAGTGCCCTTGCCCCGACTCGACTAGCGAGAGCGGGGTTCTTC.

This clonotype was detected only a few times. V usage is TRBV4-2 and J usage is TRBJ1-2, with a weak D call TRBD1 (6 bases). The V gene lost 4 bases and the J gene lost 4 bases, with 13 bases spanning the gap. The CDR3 sequence is 14 residues long. Per germline, CDR1 LGHNA and CDR2 YNFKEQ. CDR3 sequence reads: CASSPPGAIYGYTF. The CDR3 nucleotides read TGTGCCAGCAGCCCCCCAGGGGCTATCTATGGCTACACCTTC.

The table lists this clonotype with a few counts. V and J are TRBV18 and TRBJ1-1, with a possible D match to TRBD1 (6 bases). This CDR3 contains 15 residues. Deletions cut 7 bases from V and 2 bases from J, with 17 bases between. Germline CDR1 is KGHSH and CDR2 is LQKENI. The CDR3 spells CASFTFRTANTEAFF. As DNA, the CDR3 is TGTGCCAGCTTCACCTTCCGGACAGCAAACACTGAAGCTTTCTTT.

The table lists this clonotype with many counts. The chain recombines TRBV28 with TRBJ2-3; possibly TRBD1 for D (5 bases). V was cut by 5 bases and J by 3 bases, with 18 bases left in between. CDR1 is MDHEN and CDR2 is SYDVKM in the germline V gene. CDR3 length equals 16 residues. CDR3 amino acids: CASSVTGFGLTDTQYF. The CDR3 DNA sequence: TGTGCCAGCAGTGTTACAGGATTCGGTCTGACAGATACGCAGTATTTT.

This clonotype was picked up many times. The CDR3 protein is CASSPEGLAGVPEQFF. The CDR3 DNA sequence: TGCGCCAGCAGCCCCGAGGGACTAGCGGGAGTTCCTGAGCAGTTCTTC. This chain links TRBV5-1 with TRBJ2-1, with 14 bases identical to TRBD2. V shed 4 bases, J shed 9 bases, and the junction held 9 bases outside the gene matches. Germline V lookup: CDR1 SGHRS, CDR2 YFSETQ. The CDR3 runs to 16 residues.

This clonotype was detected ten times or more. V is TRBV7-8 and J is TRBJ1-5; D possibly corresponds to TRBD1 (5 bases). V lost 4 bases and J 0 bases, leaving 10 bases between the germline ends. Germline values: CDR1 SGHVS, CDR2 FQNEAQ. The CDR3 is 15 amino acids. The CDR3 region is CASSWGRASNQPQHF. CDR3 DNA sequence: TGTGCCAGCAGCTGGGGACGGGCTAGCAATCAGCCCCAGCATTTT. The complete variable domain, with remaining parts taken from reference TRBV7-8 and TRBJ1-5, reads GAGVSQSPRYKVAKRGQDVALRCDPISGHVSLFWYQQALGQGPEFLTYFQNEAQLDKSGLPSDRFFAERPEGSVSTLKIQRTQQEDSAVYLCASSWGRASNQPQHFGDGTRLSIL.

In this sample, this clonotype turned up a few times. The genes are TRBV15 and TRBJ2-7; D call uncertain. This CDR3 spans 13 amino acids. Germline CDR1 and CDR2: LNHNV and YYDKDF (reference sequence). Between the trimmed V and J ends, which lost 0 bases and 3 bases, there was a span of 6 bases. The CDR3 DNA reads as TGTGCCACCAGCAGAGATCCGGGCTACGAGCAGTACTTC. This codes for CATSRDPGYEQYF. Supplemented by reference TRBV15 and TRBJ2-7, the full variable domain reads DAMVIQNPRYQVTQFGKPVTLSCSQTLNHNVMYWYQQKSSQAPKLLFHYYDKDFNNEADTPDNFQSRRPNTSFCFLDIRSPGLGDTAMYLCATSRDPGYEQYFGPGTRLTVT.

This clonotype appeared many times. The V and J genes are TRBV20-1 and TRBJ2-7; TRBD2 might be the D (5 bases). V was cut by 5 bases and J by 7 bases, with 21 bases left in between. The germline gives CDR1 DFQATT, CDR2 SNEGSKA (reference sequence). This CDR3 comprises 14 residues. CDR3 region: CSAPGLSTLGEQYF. CDR3 bases: TGCAGTGCTCCTGGACTGAGCACTTTAGGAGAGCAGTACTTC.

The table lists this clonotype with many counts. V is TRBV7-9 and J is TRBJ1-4; TRBD1 is a possible D gene (5 bases). Trimming left V 6 bases short and J 7 bases short, with 15 bases between. Germline V CDR1 and CDR2: SEHNR, FQNEAQ (reference sequence). CDR3 length: 14 residues. The CDR3 nucleotides read TGTGCCAGCAGAGGATCGGGGGAGGGTGAAAAACTGTTTTTT. It is translated as CASRGSGEGEKLFF.

This clonotype was counted ten times or more. The genes are TRBV6-1 and TRBJ2-1, with TRBD1 matching over 10 bases. Per germline, CDR1 MNHNS and CDR2 SASEGT. There are 14 residues in the CDR3. Germline trimming cut 6 bases from V and 12 bases from J; bases unmatched to any gene: 11. The CDR3 region has the DNA TGTGCCAGCAGAGAGGACAGGGGGGCACGCGCGCAGTTCTTC. It codes for CASREDRGARAQFF.